This entry lists 21 T cell receptor beta chains sequenced from one sample in a study of blood T cell repertoires in COVID-19 (dated by TCRdb to 2018 to 2021). To prepare the library, the immunoSEQ multiplex PCR assay was applied. TCRdb re-hosts the immuneACCESS table, in-frame sequences only. Its copies lack some clones; in the studies checked, an unresolved V gene accounts for under half of them, and the cause for the rest is not known. For this sample there are about 98,000 clones; more than 75% appear just once. 3% of the sample is in the top ten clones. The specimen was peripheral blood. All receptors derive from a man aged 45 to 65 with active or convalescent COVID-19.

The rearrangement links TRBV27 to TRBJ2-7, with D perhaps TRBD1 (6 bases). Per germline, CDR1 MNHEY and CDR2 SMNVEV (reference sequence). Trimming pared 6 bases from V and 2 bases from J, leaving 14 bases between. The CDR3 is made up of 14 amino acids. This CDR3 reads CASSMGAGPYEQYF. CDR3 nucleotide sequence: TGTGCCAGCAGCATGGGGGCAGGGCCCTACGAGCAGTACTTC.

This chain's CDR3 is CASSPSRGTSYNEQFF. The CDR3, as DNA: TGTGCCAGCAGCCCATCGAGGGGGACCTCCTACAATGAGCAGTTCTTC. The V call is TRBV7-8, the J call TRBJ2-1, with D perhaps matching TRBD1 (6 bases). Per germline, CDR1 SGHVS and CDR2 FQNEAQ. The CDR3 spans 16 residues. Trimming took off 5 bases at V and 0 bases at J, with 14 bases between the two ends.

This sequence joins TRBV19 and TRBJ2-1; D remains ambiguous. The V end lost 1 base, the J end lost 0 bases, and 7 bases lay between the germline ends. This CDR3 spans 15 amino acids. Germline CDR1 LNHDA, CDR2 SQIVND (reference sequence). CDR3 region: CASSIGQVSYNEQFF. CDR3 DNA: TGTGCCAGTAGTATAGGACAAGTCTCCTACAATGAGCAGTTCTTC.

The chain links TRBV29-1 to TRBJ1-5; possibly TRBD1 for D (6 bases). Germline CDR1 is SQVTM and CDR2 is ANQGSEA. V was pared by 6 bases and J by 4 bases, with 13 bases between. There are 13 residues in the CDR3. Here the CDR3 reads CSVKGGGNQPQHF. The CDR3 DNA is TGCAGCGTAAAGGGGGGGGGTAATCAGCCCCAGCATTTT.

This chain joins TRBV13 and TRBJ1-6; D might be TRBD1 (5 bases). V was clipped by 5 bases and J by 5 bases, with 13 bases between them. CDR1 PRHDT and CDR2 FYEKMQ come from the germline V gene (reference sequence). CDR3 length equals 15 residues. CDR3 protein: CASSPNGGNNSPLHF. Here the CDR3 DNA reads TGTGCCAGCAGCCCCAACGGGGGTAATAATTCACCCCTCCACTTT.

The chain carries TRBV9 and TRBJ1-1; D unclear. Germline CDR1 is SGDLS and CDR2 is YYNGEE. The CDR3 extends over 15 amino acids. V dropped 0 bases and J dropped 0 bases, with 9 bases sitting between them. The CDR3 here is CASSVDPGLNTEAFF. The CDR3 DNA reads TGTGCCAGCAGCGTAGATCCAGGTTTGAACACTGAAGCTTTCTTT.

This clone was seen just once. This chain links TRBV6-6 with TRBJ2-3, with 14 nucleotides matching TRBD2. V dropped 5 bases and J dropped 1; count of bases not matched to a gene: 2. In germline, CDR1 is MNHNY, CDR2 SVGAGI (reference sequence). This CDR3 has 16 residues. The CDR3 sequence is CASSGLAGGGTDTQYF. The CDR3 DNA follows: TGTGCCAGCAGTGGACTAGCGGGGGGCGGCACAGATACGCAGTATTTT.

The CDR3 region is CAISESQASSTTGELFF. For the CDR3, the DNA is TGTGCCATCAGTGAGTCCCAAGCGTCGTCAACTACCGGGGAGCTGTTTTTT. The chain employs TRBV10-3 and TRBJ2-2; D is ambiguous. The CDR3 sequence is 17 residues long. The ends were cut back, 0 bases at V and 5 bases at J, with 16 bases in the middle. Germline lookup yields CDR1 ENHRY and CDR2 SYGVKD.

The chain joins TRBV7-2 to TRBJ1-6, with D hard to call. Germline CDR1 SGHTA, CDR2 FQGNSA. This CDR3 spans 19 amino acids. V was clipped by 1 base and J by 3 bases, with 19 bases between them. The CDR3 DNA is TGTGCCAGCAGCTTAGATAGTATTATAGTCTCATACTATAATTCACCCCTCCACTTT. Amino acid sequence: CASSLDSIIVSYYNSPLHF.

Concerning this clone itself: Other DNA sequences of this sample code for an identical CDR3. The chain joins TRBV19 to TRBJ1-1; 8 positions agree with TRBD1. The V gene's germline CDR1 is LNHDA and CDR2 SQIVND (reference sequence). The CDR3 is 14 residues long. V trimming: 3 bases; J trimming: 2 bases; junction bases outside the gene matches: 2. As DNA, the CDR3 is TGTGCCAGTAGTATTACAGGGGGAAACACTGAAGCTTTCTTT. Its protein product is CASSITGGNTEAFF.

In this sample, this clone turned up once. V usage is TRBV4-3 and J usage is TRBJ1-4; D is possibly TRBD1 (5 bases). Deletions cut 1 base from V and 7 bases from J, with 10 bases between. This CDR3 is built from 14 residues. Germline V lookup: CDR1 LGHNA, CDR2 YSLEER. The CDR3 nucleotides are TGCGCCAGCAGCCAAGGCAGGGAAAGTGAAAAACTGTTTTTT. Amino acids: CASSQGRESEKLFF.

The chain uses TRBV6-2 or TRBV6-3 and TRBJ1-2; D uncertain. The germline V gene has CDR1 MNHEY and CDR2 SVGEGT. The V end lost 3 bases, the J end lost 3 bases, and 11 bases lay between the germline ends. The CDR3 totals 14 residues. The CDR3 region is CASSYAISDYGYTF. The CDR3 DNA sequence: TGTGCCAGCAGTTATGCGATTAGTGACTATGGCTACACCTTC.

This clone was seen just once. The chain joins TRBV28 to TRBJ2-7; TRBD1 aligns across 7 bases. Per the germline V gene, CDR1 is MDHEN and CDR2 is SYDVKM. The CDR3 has 14 residues. Trimming took 5 bases from V and 4 from J; bases not matched to a gene: 8. The CDR3 DNA reads TGTGCCAGCAGTCAGGACAGGACAGATTACGAGCAGTACTTC. As protein: CASSQDRTDYEQYF.

The rearrangement links TRBV10-2 to TRBJ1-6; no firm D call. Germline V gene lookup returns CDR1 WSHSY and CDR2 SAAADI. V was trimmed by 6 bases and J by 7 bases, leaving 7 bases between them. This CDR3 is 12 amino acids long. This CDR3 reads CASSPGNSPLHF. The DNA of the CDR3 is TGCGCCAGCAGCCCCGGGAATTCACCCCTCCACTTT.

The gene calls are TRBV6-5 and TRBJ1-2; D gene unclear. The germline V gene has CDR1 MNHEY and CDR2 SVGAGI. The CDR3 extends over 14 amino acids. The V gene lost 6 bases and the J gene lost 5 bases, with 16 bases spanning the gap. The CDR3 here is CASRREGLGYGYTF. Written as DNA, the CDR3 is TGTGCCAGCAGACGTGAGGGCCTCGGGTATGGCTACACCTTC.

The genes are TRBV30 and TRBJ1-6, with 10 bases lining up with TRBD1. Germline V gene sequence: CDR1 GTSNPN, CDR2 SVGIG (reference sequence). The CDR3 loop spans 14 amino acids. The V segment lost 5 bases and the J segment 8 bases; nucleotides outside the gene matches: 6. The CDR3 bases are TGTGCCTGGGGACCCGGACAGGGGGATTCACCCCTCCACTTT. This encodes CAWGPGQGDSPLHF.

The chain combines TRBV5-1 with TRBJ2-3, with TRBD2 as a possible D gene (6 bases). There are 17 residues in the CDR3. V lost 4 bases, J lost 2 bases, and 20 bases lay in between. Germline V gene data show CDR1 as SGHRS and CDR2 as YFSETQ. The CDR3 DNA is TGCGCCAGCAGCGCGGGGCCCGCACATACCACCACAGATACGCAGTATTTT. This translates into CASSAGPAHTTTDTQYF.

The V call is TRBV5-1, the J call TRBJ2-5, with 8 bases that match TRBD1. J gave up 4 bases and V 4 bases, and 6 bases lay outside the gene matches. The CDR3 is 14 residues long. From germline, CDR1 is SGHRS and CDR2 YFSETQ. CDR3: CASSLGQGSETQYF. The CDR3 bases are TGCGCCAGCAGCCTCGGACAGGGATCAGAGACCCAGTACTTC.

The chain links TRBV13 to TRBJ1-6; 7 bases are a match to TRBD1. There are 15 residues in the CDR3. V was clipped by 5 bases and J by 5 bases; unmatched bases: 6. Germline V CDR1 and CDR2: PRHDT, FYEKMQ (reference sequence). The CDR3 sequence is CASSSYGTDNSPLHF. As DNA, the CDR3 is TGTGCCAGCAGCAGTTACGGGACAGATAATTCACCCCTCCACTTT.

V usage is TRBV6-1 and J usage is TRBJ1-5, with 8 bases that match TRBD1. The V and J ends lost 0 bases and 5 bases, in that order; junction bases with no gene match: 6. The CDR3 consists of 16 residues. The germline V gene has CDR1 MNHNS and CDR2 SASEGT. The chain's CDR3 is CASSEAPGGNDQPQHF. The CDR3 DNA reads as TGTGCCAGCAGTGAAGCGCCAGGGGGCAACGATCAGCCCCAGCATTTT.

This sequence joins TRBV20-1 and TRBJ1-4; perhaps TRBD1 as D (5 bases). The V gene's germline CDR1 is DFQATT and CDR2 SNEGSKA (reference sequence). CDR3 length: 15 residues. Trimming shortened V by 3 bases and J by 6 bases, and 17 bases separated the two germline ends. The CDR3 loop is CSASTTGGRDEKLFF. The CDR3, as DNA: TGCAGTGCTAGTACCACCGGGGGTAGGGATGAAAAACTGTTTTTT.